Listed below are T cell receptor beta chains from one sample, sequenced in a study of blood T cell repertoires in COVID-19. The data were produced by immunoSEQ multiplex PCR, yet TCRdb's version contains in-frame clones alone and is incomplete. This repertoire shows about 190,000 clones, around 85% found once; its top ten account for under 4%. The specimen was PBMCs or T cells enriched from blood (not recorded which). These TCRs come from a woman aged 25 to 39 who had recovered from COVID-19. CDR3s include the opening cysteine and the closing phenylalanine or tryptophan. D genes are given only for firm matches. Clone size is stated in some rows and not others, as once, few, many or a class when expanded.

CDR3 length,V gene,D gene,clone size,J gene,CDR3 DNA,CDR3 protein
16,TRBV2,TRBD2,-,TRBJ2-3,TGTGCCAGCAGGAGGACTAGCGGGGAGGCCCCAGATACGCAGTATTTT,CASRRTSGEAPDTQYF
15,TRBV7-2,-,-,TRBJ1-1,TGTGCCAGCAGCTTAGTACGATCAGGGAACACTGAAGCTTTCTTT,CASSLVRSGNTEAFF
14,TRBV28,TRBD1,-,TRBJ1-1,TGTGCCAGCAGTTTATCACACACGACAGGGTGGAAGGGATTT,CASSLSHTTGWKGF
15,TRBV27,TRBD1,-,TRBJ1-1,TGTGCCAGCAGTCTCCGACAGGGCGGAAAGACTGAAGCTTTCTTT,CASSLRQGGKTEAFF
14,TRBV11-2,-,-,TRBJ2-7,TGTGCCAGCAGCCCCGTCCCCGGGGGCTACGAGCAGTACTTC,CASSPVPGGYEQYF
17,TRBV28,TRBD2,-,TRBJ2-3,TGTGCCAGCAGTTATAGCACGGCGGGAGGGGGCACAGATACGCAGTATTTT,CASSYSTAGGGTDTQYF
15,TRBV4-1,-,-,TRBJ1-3,TGCGCCAGCAGCCAGGTCGGACACTCTGGAAACACCATATATTTT,CASSQVGHSGNTIYF
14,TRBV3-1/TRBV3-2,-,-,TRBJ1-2,TGTGCCAGCAGCCCCGAGGGAGGACTGAATGGCTACACCTTC,CASSPEGGLNGYTF
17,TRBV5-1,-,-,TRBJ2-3,TGCGCCAGCAGCTTAGGGACGGCTGAGGGGGTAACAGATACGCAGTATTTT,CASSLGTAEGVTDTQYF
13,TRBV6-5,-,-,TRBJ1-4,TGTGCTACGTCGGGGGGGTGGGAGGAAAAACTGTTTTTT,CATSGGWEEKLFF
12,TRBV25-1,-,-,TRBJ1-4,TGTGCCAGCAGTTTACCAGGGGCAAAACTGTTTTTT,CASSLPGAKLFF
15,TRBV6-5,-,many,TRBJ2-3,TGTGCCAGCAGGTCCGGGACACTACGCACAGATACGCAGTATTTT,CASRSGTLRTDTQYF
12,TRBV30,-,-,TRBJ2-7,TGTGCCTGGAGTGTTTCTAGCCACGAGCAGTACTTC,CAWSVSSHEQYF
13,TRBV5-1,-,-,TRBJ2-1,TGCGCCAGCAGCCAACAGGGTTACAATGAGCAGTTCTTC,CASSQQGYNEQFF
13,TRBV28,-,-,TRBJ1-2,TGTGCCGGTCAGGGGTTTCTCGACTATGGCTACACCTTC,CAGQGFLDYGYTF
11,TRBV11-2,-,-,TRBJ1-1,TGTGCCAGCAGCGAGGCCCCGGAAGCTTTCTTT,CASSEAPEAFF
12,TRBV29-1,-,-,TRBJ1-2,TGCAGCGTTGAAAACAGCCCCTACGGCTACACCTTC,CSVENSPYGYTF
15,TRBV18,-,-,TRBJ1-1,TGTGCCAGCTCACCACCGCGTGGGGCTCGGACTGAAGCTTTCTTT,CASSPPRGARTEAFF
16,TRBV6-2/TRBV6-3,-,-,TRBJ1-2,TGTGCCAGCAGTTACACCCGACAGGCCACTAACTATGGCTACACCTTC,CASSYTRQATNYGYTF
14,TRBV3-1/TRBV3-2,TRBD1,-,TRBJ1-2,TGTGCCAGCACAGGGGGCGCTTCTTACTATGGCTACACCTTC,CASTGGASYYGYTF
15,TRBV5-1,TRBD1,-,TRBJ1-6,TGCGCCAGCAGCCCCCGGGACAGTAATAATTCACCCCTCCACTTT,CASSPRDSNNSPLHF
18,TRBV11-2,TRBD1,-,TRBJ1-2,TGTGCCAGCAGCTTCCTGACCCGGGACAGGGGGCCCTCTGATGGCTACACCTTC,CASSFLTRDRGPSDGYTF
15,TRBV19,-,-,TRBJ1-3,TGTGCCAGTATGGACAGTGCCTCCTCTGGAAACACCATATATTTT,CASMDSASSGNTIYF
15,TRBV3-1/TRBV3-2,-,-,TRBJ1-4,TGTGCCAGCAGCCAAGGGCCCGCGGGAGGGGAAAAACTGTTTTTT,CASSQGPAGGEKLFF
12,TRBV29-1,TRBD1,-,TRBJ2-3,TGCAGCCCGGGGACAGACACAGATACGCAGTATTTT,CSPGTDTDTQYF
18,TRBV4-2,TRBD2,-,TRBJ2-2,TGTGCCAGCAGCCAAGCGCTAGCGGGAGGGCCGGACACCGGGGAGCTGTTTTTT,CASSQALAGGPDTGELFF
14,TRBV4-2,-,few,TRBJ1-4,TGTGCCAGCAGCCAACCGGGGGGGAATGAAAAACTGTTTTTT,CASSQPGGNEKLFF
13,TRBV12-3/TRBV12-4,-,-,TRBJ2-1,TGTGCCAGCAGGGTCAATAGGGGCAATGAGCAGTTCTTC,CASRVNRGNEQFF
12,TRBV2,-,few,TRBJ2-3,TGTGCCAGCAGTGATGGTAGCTATTCGGCGTATTTT,CASSDGSYSAYF
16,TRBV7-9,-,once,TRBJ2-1,TGTGCCAGCAGCTTAGTGTTGGGCCGAAGGGGCAATGAGCAGTTCTTC,CASSLVLGRRGNEQFF
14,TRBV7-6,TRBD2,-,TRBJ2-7,TGTGCCAGCAGCTTACGATCTAGCGGTTCTGAGCAGTACTTC,CASSLRSSGSEQYF
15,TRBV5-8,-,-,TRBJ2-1,TGTGCCAGCAATTTCCCCGGGAGCTCCTACAATGAGCAGTTCTTC,CASNFPGSSYNEQFF
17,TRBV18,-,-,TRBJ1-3,TGTGCCAGCTCCCTTCCGACAGACATTCGCTCTGGAAACACCATATATTTT,CASSLPTDIRSGNTIYF
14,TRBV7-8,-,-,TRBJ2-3,TGTGCCAGCAGAAATCGATGGGGGCCAGATACGCAGTATTTT,CASRNRWGPDTQYF
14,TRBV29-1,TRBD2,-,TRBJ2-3,TGCAGCGTTGAGAAAGCGGGAGGAACAGATACGCAGTATTTT,CSVEKAGGTDTQYF
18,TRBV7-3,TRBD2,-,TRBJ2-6,TGTGCCAGCAGCTCCCCTTGGGCGGGAGGGCCTGGGGCCAACGTCCTGACTTTC,CASSSPWAGGPGANVLTF
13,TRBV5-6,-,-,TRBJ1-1,TGTGCCAGCAGCTTGGGAGGGCGGGGAGAAGCTTTCTTT,CASSLGGRGEAFF
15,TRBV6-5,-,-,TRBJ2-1,TGTGCCAGCAGTCTTGTGACAGGCTCCTACAATGAGCAGTTCTTC,CASSLVTGSYNEQFF
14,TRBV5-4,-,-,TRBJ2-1,TGTGCCAGCAGCCTGACTAGTGAGTACAATGAGCAGTTCTTC,CASSLTSEYNEQFF
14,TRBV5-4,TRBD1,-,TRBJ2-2,TGTGCCAGCAGCTTGAGGACAGGCACCGGGGAGCTGTTTTTT,CASSLRTGTGELFF
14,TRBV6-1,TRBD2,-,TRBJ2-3,TGTGCCAGCAGTGATCTAGCGGCCACAGATACGCAGTATTTT,CASSDLAATDTQYF
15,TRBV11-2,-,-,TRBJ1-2,TGTGCCAGCAGCCTTCGAGGGACAACAAACTATGGCTACACCTTC,CASSLRGTTNYGYTF
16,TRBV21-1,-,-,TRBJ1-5,TGTGCCAGCAGCAACCGCTCCCGGACAGGGTGGGAGCCCCAGCATTTT,CASSNRSRTGWEPQHF
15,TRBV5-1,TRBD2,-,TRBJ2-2,TGCGCCAGCAGCGCTAGCGGGGCGAACACCGGGGAGCTGTTTTTT,CASSASGANTGELFF